The following is a T cell receptor (beta chain) sequence with its context. This record comes from a study of cytotoxic CD8 clonotypes in ibrutinib-treated CLL. Study-level information: The subjects consisted of 11 relapsed/refractory and over 14 treatment-naive individuals, with 17 to 18 IGHV unmutated. Response samples were taken after a median of approximately 11 months on treatment, range 6 to 36. After median roughly 70 months, about 14 stayed in remission, about 12 progressed; responses some 25 partial, 2 complete.

Depth targeted 1 in 200,000 to 1 in 1 million T cells, averaging around 10x coverage per clonotype. Clones were read by immunoSEQ multiplex PCR, and TCRdb kept only the in-frame ones, dropping some. Here the sample spans 6,500 to 9,500 clones, around 85% being singletons. The CDR3 sequence is 12 residues long. The V end lost 3 bases, the J end lost 7 bases, and 7 bases lay between the germline ends. Germline V gene sequence: CDR1 MDHEN, CDR2 SYDVKM. The receptor's source is a human donor with chronic lymphocytic leukemia. Source: PBMCs, taken before ibrutinib treatment. The chain employs TRBV28 and TRBJ1-5, with D unresolved. CDR3 region: CASSLRRQPQHF. The CDR3 coding sequence is TGTGCCAGCAGTTTGAGGAGACAGCCCCAGCATTTT.